This note documents a single T cell receptor (beta chain) sequence. Clones were read by immunoSEQ multiplex PCR, and TCRdb kept only the in-frame ones, dropping some. Found here are around 67,000 clones, roughly 92% of them singletons; the top ten hold 0.36%. The sample originates from a study of technical replicates of blood from four donors. This TCR came from a human donor in good health. What was sequenced was T cells isolated from PBMCs.

CDR3 in DNA: TGTGCCAGCAGATGGGCGACAGGGGGCGAGGAGCAGTACTTC. Translating it yields CASRWATGGEEQYF. The rearrangement joins TRBV6-5 to TRBJ2-7; 10 bases are a match to TRBD1. V lost 6 bases, J lost 7 bases, and 9 bases stayed unmatched. CDR1 is MNHEY and CDR2 is SVGAGI in the germline V gene. The CDR3 contains 14 residues.